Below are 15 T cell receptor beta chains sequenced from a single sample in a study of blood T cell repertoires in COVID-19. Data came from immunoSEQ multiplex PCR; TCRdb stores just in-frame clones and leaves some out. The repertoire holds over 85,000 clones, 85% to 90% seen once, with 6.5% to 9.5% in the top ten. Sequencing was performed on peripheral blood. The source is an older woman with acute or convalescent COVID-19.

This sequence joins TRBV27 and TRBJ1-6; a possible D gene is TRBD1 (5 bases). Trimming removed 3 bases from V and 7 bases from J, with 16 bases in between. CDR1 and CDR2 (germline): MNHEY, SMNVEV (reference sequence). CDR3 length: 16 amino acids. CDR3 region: CASSLGVGTPNSPLHF. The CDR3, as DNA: TGTGCCAGCAGTTTGGGGGTGGGGACTCCGAATTCACCCCTCCACTTT.

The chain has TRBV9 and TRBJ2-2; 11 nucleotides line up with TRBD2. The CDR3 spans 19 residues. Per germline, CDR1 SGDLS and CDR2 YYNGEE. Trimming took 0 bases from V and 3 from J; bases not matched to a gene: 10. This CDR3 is CASSVGLAGGNRDTGELFF. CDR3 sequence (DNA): TGTGCCAGCAGCGTAGGGCTAGCGGGAGGCAACCGAGACACCGGGGAGCTGTTTTTT.

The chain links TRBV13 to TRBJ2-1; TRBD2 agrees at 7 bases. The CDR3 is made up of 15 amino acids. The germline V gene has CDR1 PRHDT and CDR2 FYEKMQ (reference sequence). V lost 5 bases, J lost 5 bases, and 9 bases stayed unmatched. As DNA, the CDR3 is TGTGCCAGCAGCCTGACGGGGGGATCAAACAATGAGCAGTTCTTC. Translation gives CASSLTGGSNNEQFF.

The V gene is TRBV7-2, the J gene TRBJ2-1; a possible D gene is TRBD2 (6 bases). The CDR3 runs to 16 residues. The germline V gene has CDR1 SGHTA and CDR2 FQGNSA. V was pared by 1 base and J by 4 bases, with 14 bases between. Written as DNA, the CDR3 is TGTGCCAGCAGCTTAGAGTCCCGGGACTTTTACAATGAGCAGTTCTTC. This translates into CASSLESRDFYNEQFF.

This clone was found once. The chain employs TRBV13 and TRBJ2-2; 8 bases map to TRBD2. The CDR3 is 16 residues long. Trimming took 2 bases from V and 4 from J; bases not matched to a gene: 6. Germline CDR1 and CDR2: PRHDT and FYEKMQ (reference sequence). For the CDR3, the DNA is TGTGCCAGCAGCTTAAGGCGGGAGGTCACCACCGGGGAGCTGTTTTTT. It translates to CASSLRREVTTGELFF.

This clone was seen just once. The CDR3 DNA sequence: TGTGCCAGCAGCACGGGGGTAGGCGGGGTCACAGATACGCAGTATTTT. Its protein is CASSTGVGGVTDTQYF. The genes are TRBV5-4 and TRBJ2-3; TRBD2 is a possible D gene (6 bases). Looked up from germline, CDR1 is SGHNT and CDR2 is YYREEE (reference sequence). The CDR3 is 16 residues long. The ends were cut back, 4 bases at V and 2 bases at J, with 17 bases in the middle.

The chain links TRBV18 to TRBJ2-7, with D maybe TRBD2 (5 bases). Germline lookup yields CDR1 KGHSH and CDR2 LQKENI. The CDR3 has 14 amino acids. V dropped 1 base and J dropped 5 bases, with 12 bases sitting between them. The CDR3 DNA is TGTGCCAGCTCACCACGGGAAGCGGTCAACGAGCAGTACTTC. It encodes CASSPREAVNEQYF.

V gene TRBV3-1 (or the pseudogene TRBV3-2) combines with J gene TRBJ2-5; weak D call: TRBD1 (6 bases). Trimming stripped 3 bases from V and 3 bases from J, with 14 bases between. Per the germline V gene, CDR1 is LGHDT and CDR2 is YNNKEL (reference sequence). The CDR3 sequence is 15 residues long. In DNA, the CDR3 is TGTGCCAGCAGCCAGCGGACAGTGAAAAAAGAGACCCAGTACTTC. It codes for CASSQRTVKKETQYF.

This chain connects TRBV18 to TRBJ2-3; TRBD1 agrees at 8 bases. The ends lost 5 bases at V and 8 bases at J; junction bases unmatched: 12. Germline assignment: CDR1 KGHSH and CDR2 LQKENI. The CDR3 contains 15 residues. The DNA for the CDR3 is TGTGCCAGCTCATCAGGACAGGGTAGGCTGGTTACGCAGTATTTT. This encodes CASSSGQGRLVTQYF.

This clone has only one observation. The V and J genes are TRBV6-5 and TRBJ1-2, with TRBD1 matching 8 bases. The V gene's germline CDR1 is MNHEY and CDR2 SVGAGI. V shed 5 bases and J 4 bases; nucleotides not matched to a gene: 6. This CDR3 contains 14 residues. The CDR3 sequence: CASSPPGGSYGYTF. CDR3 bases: TGTGCCAGCAGTCCTCCAGGGGGCAGCTATGGCTACACCTTC.

For the CDR3, the DNA is TGCGCCAGCAGCTCCTGGGACAGCCAAGAGACCCAGTACTTC. This gives the protein CASSSWDSQETQYF. The genes are TRBV5-1 and TRBJ2-5; 7 bases fit TRBD1. This CDR3 is built from 14 residues. Trimming cost V 3 bases and J 1 base; bases outside gene matches: 3. Germline V gene data show CDR1 as SGHRS and CDR2 as YFSETQ. Complete variable domain (other parts from reference TRBV5-1 and TRBJ2-5): KAGVTQTPRYLIKTRGQQVTLSCSPISGHRSVSWYQQTPGQGLQFLFEYFSETQRNKGNFPGRFSGRQFSNSRSEMNVSTLELGDSALYLCASSSWDSQETQYFGPGTRLLVL.

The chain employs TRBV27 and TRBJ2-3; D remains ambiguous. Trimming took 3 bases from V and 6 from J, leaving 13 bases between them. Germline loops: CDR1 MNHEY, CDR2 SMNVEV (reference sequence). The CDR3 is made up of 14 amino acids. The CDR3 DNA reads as TGTGCCAGCAGTTTTGACTCTACCGGGGATACGCAGTATTTT. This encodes CASSFDSTGDTQYF.

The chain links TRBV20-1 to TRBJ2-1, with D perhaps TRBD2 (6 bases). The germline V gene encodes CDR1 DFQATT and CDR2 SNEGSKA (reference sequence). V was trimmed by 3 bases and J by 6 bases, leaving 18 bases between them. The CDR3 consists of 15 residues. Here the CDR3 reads CSASSGDSTVNEQFF. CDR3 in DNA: TGCAGTGCTAGTTCGGGGGACTCTACAGTCAATGAGCAGTTCTTC.

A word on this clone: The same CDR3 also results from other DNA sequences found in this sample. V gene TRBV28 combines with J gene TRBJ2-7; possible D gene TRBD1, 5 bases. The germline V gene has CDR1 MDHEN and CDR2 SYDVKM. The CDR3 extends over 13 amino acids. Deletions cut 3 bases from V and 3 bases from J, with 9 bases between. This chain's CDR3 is CASSFSRGYEQYF. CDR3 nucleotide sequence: TGTGCCAGCAGTTTCAGTAGGGGCTACGAGCAGTACTTC.

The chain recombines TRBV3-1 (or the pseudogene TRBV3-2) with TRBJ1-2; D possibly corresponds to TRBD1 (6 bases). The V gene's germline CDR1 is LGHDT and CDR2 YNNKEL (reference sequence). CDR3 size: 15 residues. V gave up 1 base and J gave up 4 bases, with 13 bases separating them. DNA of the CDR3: TGTGCCAGCAGCCAAGTACGACAGGACTTCTATGGCTACACCTTC. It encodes CASSQVRQDFYGYTF.